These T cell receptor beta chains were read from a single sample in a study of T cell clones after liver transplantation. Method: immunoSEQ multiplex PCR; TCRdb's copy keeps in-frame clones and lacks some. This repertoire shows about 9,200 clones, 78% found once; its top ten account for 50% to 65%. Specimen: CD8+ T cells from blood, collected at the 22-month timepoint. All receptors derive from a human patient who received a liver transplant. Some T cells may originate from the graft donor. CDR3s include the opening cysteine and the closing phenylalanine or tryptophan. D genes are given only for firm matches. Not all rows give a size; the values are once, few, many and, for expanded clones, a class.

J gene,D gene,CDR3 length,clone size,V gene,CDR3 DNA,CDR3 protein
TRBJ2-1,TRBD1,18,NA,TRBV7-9,TGTGCCAGCAGCCTAACAGGGGGTTATTCCCGTCACTACAATGAGCAGTTCTTC,CASSLTGGYSRHYNEQFF
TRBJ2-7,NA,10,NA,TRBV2,TGTGCCAGCAGAGGGTACGAGCAGTACTTC,CASRGYEQYF
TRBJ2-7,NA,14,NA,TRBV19,TGTGCCAGTAGTATCGGCGGGAAGGCCTACGAGCAGTACTTC,CASSIGGKAYEQYF
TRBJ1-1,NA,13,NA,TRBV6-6,TGTGCCAGCACCGCAAATCGGAACACTGAAGCTTTCTTT,CASTANRNTEAFF
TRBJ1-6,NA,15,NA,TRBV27,TGTGCCAGCAGTTTAGATGCCAGTATAAACTCACCCCTCCACTTT,CASSLDASINSPLHF
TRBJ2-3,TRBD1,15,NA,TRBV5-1,TGCGCCAGCAGCCCTCACAGGGGAGCGACAGATACGCAGTATTTT,CASSPHRGATDTQYF
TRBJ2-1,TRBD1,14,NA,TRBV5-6,TGTGCCAGCAGTCTTGGGGACAGCATCCTTGAGCAGTTCTTC,CASSLGDSILEQFF
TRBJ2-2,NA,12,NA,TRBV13,TGTGCCAGCAGCCTCGGGACCGGGGAGCTGTTTTTT,CASSLGTGELFF
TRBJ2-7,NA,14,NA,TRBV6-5,TGTGCCAGCAGGCGAGGGCAGGCCACCGACGAGCAGTACTTC,CASRRGQATDEQYF
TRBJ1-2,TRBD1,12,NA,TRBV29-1,TGCAGCGTGACCTCGGAGGACAGGGAGGACACCTTC,CSVTSEDREDTF
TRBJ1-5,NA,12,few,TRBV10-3,TGTGCCATCAGTGACAGCAATCAGCCCCAGCATTTT,CAISDSNQPQHF
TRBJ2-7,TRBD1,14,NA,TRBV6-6,TGTGCCAGCAGTTACACGGCAGGGGGCAACGAGCAGTACTTC,CASSYTAGGNEQYF
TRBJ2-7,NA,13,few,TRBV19,TGTGCCAGTAGTGCGACAGGCCCCTACGAGCAGTACTTC,CASSATGPYEQYF
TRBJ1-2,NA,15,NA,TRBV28,TGTGCCAGCAGTTCCACCTACGGGCTCCTCTATGGCTACACCTTC,CASSSTYGLLYGYTF
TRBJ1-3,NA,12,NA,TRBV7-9,TGTGCCAGCAGCTTCTGGGGGAACACCATATATTTT,CASSFWGNTIYF
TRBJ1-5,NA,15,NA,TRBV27,TGTGCCAGCAGTTTATCGAGTAGGGTCAATCAGCCCCAGCATTTT,CASSLSSRVNQPQHF
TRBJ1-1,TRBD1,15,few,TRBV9,TGTGCCAGCAGCGTAGAGACAGGGGGCAACACTGAAGCTTTCTTT,CASSVETGGNTEAFF
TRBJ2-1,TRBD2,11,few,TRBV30,TGTGCTGGGGGGCCGGGGGGGGAGCAGTTCTTC,CAGGPGGEQFF
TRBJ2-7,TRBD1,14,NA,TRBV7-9,TGTGCCAGCACCTGGACAGGGGGGTCCTACGAGCAGTACTTC,CASTWTGGSYEQYF